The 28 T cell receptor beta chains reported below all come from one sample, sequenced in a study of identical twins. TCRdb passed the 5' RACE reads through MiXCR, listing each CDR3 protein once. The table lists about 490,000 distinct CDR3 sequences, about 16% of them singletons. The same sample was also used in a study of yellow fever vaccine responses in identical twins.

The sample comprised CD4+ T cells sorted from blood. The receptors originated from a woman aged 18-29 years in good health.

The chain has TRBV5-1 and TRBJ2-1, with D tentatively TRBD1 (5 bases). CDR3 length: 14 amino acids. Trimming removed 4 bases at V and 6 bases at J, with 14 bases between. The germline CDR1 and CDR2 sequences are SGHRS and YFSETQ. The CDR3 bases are TGCGCCAGCAGCCCAGACAGCTTGTTCAATGAGCAGTTCTTC. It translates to CASSPDSLFNEQFF.

The CDR3 sequence is CASTKKGPRRTYEQYF. CDR3 bases: TGTGCCAGCACCAAGAAGGGTCCCCGGAGGACCTACGAGCAGTACTTC. The rearrangement uses TRBV12-3 or TRBV12-4 and TRBJ2-7; a weak D match, TRBD2 (5 bases). This CDR3 has 16 residues. V was cut by 7 bases and J by 2 bases, with 21 bases left in between.

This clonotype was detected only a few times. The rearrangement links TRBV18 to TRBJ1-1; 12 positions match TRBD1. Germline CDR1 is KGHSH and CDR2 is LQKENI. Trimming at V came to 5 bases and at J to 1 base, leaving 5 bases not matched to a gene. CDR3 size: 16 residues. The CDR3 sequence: CASSTRDRGPNTEAFF. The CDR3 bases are TGTGCCAGCTCAACCCGGGACAGGGGGCCGAACACTGAAGCTTTCTTT.

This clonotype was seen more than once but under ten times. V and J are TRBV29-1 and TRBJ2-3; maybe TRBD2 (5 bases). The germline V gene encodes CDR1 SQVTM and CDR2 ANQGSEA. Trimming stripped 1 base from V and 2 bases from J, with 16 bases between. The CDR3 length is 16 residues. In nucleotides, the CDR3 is TGCAGCGTTGAAGGTCTAGGGCGCGGGCACACAGATACGCAGTATTTT. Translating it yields CSVEGLGRGHTDTQYF.

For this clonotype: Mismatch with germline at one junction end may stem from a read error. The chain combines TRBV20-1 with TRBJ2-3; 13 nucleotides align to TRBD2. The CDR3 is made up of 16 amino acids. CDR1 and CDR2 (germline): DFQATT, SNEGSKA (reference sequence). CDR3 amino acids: CCARPQTSGRYDTQYF. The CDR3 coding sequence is TGCTGTGCTAGGCCTCAGACTAGCGGGAGGTATGATACGCAGTATTTT.

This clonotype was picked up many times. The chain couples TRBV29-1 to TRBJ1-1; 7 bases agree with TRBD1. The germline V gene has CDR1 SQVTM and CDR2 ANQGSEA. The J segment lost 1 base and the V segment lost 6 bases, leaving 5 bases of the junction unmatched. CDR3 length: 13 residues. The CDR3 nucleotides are TGCAGCGTGGCCGGGACAGCGAACACTGAAGCTTTCTTT. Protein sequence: CSVAGTANTEAFF.

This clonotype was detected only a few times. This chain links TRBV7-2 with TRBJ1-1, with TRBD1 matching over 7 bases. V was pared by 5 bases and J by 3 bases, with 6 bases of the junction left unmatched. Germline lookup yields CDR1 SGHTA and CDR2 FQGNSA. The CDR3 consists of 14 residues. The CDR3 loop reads CASSIRQGYTEAFF. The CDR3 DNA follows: TGTGCCAGCAGCATTAGACAGGGCTACACTGAAGCTTTCTTT. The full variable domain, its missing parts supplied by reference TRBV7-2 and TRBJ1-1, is GAGVSQSPSNKVTEKGKDVELRCDPISGHTALYWYRQSLGQGLEFLIYFQGNSAPDKSGLPSDRFSAERTGGSVSTLTIQRTQQEDSAVYLCASSIRQGYTEAFFGQGTRLTVV.

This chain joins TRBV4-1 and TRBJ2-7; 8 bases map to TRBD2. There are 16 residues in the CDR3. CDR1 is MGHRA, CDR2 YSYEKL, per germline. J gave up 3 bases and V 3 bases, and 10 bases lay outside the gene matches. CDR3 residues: CASSQTTAGVLYEQYF. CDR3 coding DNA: TGCGCCAGCAGCCAGACGACAGCGGGAGTTCTCTACGAGCAGTACTTC.

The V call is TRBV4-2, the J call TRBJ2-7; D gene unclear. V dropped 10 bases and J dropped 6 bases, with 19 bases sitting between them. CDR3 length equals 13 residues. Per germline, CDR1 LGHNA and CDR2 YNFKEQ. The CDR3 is CAMSQGPFCEQYF. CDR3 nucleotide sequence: TGTGCCATGAGCCAAGGGCCGTTCTGCGAGCAGTACTTC.

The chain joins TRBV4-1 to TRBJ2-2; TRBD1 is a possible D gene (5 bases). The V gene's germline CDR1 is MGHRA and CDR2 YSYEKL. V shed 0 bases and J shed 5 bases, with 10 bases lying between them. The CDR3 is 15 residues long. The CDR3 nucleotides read TGCGCCAGCAGCCAAGAAGGGGCCTTAACCGGGGAGCTGTTTTTT. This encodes CASSQEGALTGELFF.

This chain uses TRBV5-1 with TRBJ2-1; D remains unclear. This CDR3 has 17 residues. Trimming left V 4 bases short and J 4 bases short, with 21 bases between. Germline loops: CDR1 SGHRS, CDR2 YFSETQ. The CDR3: CASSKQRRASVYNEQFF. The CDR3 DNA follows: TGCGCCAGCAGCAAGCAAAGACGTGCGTCGGTGTACAATGAGCAGTTCTTC.

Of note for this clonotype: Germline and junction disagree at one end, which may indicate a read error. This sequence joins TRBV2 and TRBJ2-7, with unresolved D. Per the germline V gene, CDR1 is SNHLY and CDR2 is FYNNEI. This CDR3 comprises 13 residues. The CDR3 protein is CAGSGVGSYEQYF. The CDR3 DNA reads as TGTGCCGGCAGTGGGGTGGGGTCCTACGAGCAGTACTTC.

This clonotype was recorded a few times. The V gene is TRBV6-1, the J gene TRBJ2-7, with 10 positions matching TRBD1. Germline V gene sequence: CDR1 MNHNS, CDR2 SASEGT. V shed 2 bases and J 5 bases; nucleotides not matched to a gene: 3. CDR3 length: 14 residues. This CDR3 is CASSEFGTGDEQYV. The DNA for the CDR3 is TGTGCCAGCAGTGAATTCGGGACAGGGGACGAGCAGTACGTC.

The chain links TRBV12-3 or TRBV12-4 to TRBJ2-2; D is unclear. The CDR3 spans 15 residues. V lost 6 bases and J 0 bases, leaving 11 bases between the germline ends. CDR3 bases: TGTGCCAGCAGCCGCGACACTACGAACACCGGGGAGCTGTTTTTT. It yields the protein CASSRDTTNTGELFF.

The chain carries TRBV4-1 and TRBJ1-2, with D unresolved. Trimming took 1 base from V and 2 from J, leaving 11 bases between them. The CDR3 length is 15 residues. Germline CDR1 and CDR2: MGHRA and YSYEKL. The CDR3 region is CASSQASRANYGYTF. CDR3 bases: TGCGCCAGCAGCCAAGCTTCACGAGCCAACTATGGCTACACCTTC.

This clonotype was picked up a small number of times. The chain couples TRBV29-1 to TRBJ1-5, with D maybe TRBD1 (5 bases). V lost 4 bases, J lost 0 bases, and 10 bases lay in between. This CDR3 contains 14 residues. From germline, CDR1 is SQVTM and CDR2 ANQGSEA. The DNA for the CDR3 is TGCAGCGTTGGGGGGGGGTATAGCAATCAGCCCCAGCATTTT. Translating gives CSVGGGYSNQPQHF. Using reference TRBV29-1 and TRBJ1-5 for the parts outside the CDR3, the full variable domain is SAVISQKPSRDICQRGTSLTIQCQVDSQVTMMFWYRQQPGQSLTLIATANQGSEATYESGFVIDKFPISRPNLTFSTLTVSNMSPEDSSIYLCSVGGGYSNQPQHFGDGTRLSIL.

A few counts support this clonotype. CDR3 nucleotides: TGTGCCAGCAGCAAAACCTACAATGAGCAGTTCTTC. Protein: CASSKTYNEQFF. The chain joins TRBV6-2 or TRBV6-3 to TRBJ2-1; D is ambiguous. V lost 6 bases, J lost 2 bases, and 5 bases lay in between. CDR1 MNHEY and CDR2 SVGEGT come from the germline V gene. The CDR3 covers 12 residues.

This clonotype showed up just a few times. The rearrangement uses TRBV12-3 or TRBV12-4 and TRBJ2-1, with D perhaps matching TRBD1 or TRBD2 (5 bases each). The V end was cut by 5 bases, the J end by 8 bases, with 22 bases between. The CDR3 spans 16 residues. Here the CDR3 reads CASSQLPGRSEDEQFF. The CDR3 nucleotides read TGTGCCAGCAGTCAACTCCCGGGACGGTCTGAAGATGAGCAGTTCTTC.

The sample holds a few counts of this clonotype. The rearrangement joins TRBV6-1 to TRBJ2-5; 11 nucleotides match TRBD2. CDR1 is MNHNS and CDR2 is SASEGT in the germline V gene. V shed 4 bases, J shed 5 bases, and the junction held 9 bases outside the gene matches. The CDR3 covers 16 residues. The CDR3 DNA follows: TGTGCCAGCAGTGTAATAGCGGGGGGGGTTGAGGAGACCCAGTACTTC. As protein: CASSVIAGGVEETQYF.

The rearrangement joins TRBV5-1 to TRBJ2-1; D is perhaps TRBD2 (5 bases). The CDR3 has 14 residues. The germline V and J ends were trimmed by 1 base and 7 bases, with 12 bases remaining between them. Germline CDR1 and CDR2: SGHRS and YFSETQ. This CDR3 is CASSLQNSVNEQFF. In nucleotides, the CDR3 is TGCGCCAGCAGCTTGCAGAATAGCGTTAATGAGCAGTTCTTC.

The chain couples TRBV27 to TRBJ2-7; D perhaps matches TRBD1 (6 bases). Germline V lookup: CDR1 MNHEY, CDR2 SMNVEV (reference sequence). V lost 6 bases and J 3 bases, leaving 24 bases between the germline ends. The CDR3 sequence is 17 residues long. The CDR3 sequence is CASRIGTPTGQFYEQYF. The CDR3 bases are TGTGCCAGCAGAATCGGGACACCAACGGGTCAATTCTACGAGCAGTACTTC.

In nucleotides, the CDR3 is TGTGCCAGCAGCCCAAGCGGGGTAAACACAGATACGCAGTATTTT. It is translated as CASSPSGVNTDTQYF. V usage is TRBV11-2 and J usage is TRBJ2-3, with 7 bases matching TRBD2. The CDR3 length is 15 residues. V lost 5 bases to trimming and J lost 2 bases; unmatched junction nucleotides: 7. Germline V gene lookup returns CDR1 SGHAT and CDR2 FQNNGV.

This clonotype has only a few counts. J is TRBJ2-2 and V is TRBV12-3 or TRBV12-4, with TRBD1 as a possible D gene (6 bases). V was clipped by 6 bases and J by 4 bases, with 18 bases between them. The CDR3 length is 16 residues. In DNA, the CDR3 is TGTGCCAGCAGGTTTGATAGGACAGTGAGCACCGGGGAGCTGTTTTTT. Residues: CASRFDRTVSTGELFF.

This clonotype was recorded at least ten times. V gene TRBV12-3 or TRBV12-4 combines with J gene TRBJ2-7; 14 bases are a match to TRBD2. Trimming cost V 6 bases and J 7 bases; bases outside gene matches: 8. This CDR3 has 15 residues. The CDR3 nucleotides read TGTGCCAGCAGCCTGGGGACTAGCGGGGGTCAGGAGCAGTACTTC. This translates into CASSLGTSGGQEQYF.

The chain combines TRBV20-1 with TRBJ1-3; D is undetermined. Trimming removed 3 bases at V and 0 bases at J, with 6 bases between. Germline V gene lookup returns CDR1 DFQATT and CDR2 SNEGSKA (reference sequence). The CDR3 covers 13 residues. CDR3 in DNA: TGCAGTGCTAGCCCCAACTCTGGAAACACCATATATTTT. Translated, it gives CSASPNSGNTIYF.

The CDR3 DNA reads as TGTGCCAGCAGCCAAGCTTTTAGGACTAGCGGATACAATGAGCAGTTCTTC. Translated: CASSQAFRTSGYNEQFF. V is TRBV4-2 and J is TRBJ2-1; 10 bases agree with TRBD2. The CDR3 loop spans 17 amino acids. V dropped 1 base and J dropped 4; count of bases not matched to a gene: 7. Germline V gene sequence: CDR1 LGHNA, CDR2 YNFKEQ.

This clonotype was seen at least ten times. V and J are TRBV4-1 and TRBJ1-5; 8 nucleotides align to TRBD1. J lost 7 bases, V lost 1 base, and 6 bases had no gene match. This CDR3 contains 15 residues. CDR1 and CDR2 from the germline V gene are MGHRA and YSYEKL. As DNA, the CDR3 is TGCGCCAGCAGCCAAGCGACAGGGGTGTTGCAGCCCCAGCATTTT. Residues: CASSQATGVLQPQHF.

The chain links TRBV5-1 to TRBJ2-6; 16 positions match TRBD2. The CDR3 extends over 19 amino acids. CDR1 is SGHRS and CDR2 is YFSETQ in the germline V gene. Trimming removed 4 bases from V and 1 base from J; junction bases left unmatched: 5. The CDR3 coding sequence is TGCGCCAGCAGCCTGGGACTAGCGGGGGGGCGTTCTGGGGCCAACGTCCTGACTTTC. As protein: CASSLGLAGGRSGANVLTF.